A selection of T cell receptor beta chains follows, all from one sample in a study of cytomegalovirus exposure and HLA in healthy donors. Libraries were prepared by immunoSEQ multiplex PCR; TCRdb keeps only in-frame clonotypes and omits some of them. The sample contains just under 95,000 clones, about 80% of which appear only once. The specimen was PBMCs. The receptors were sampled from a human donor in good health. Both conserved end residues are part of each CDR3. The D gene is left open where the match is weak. Clone size, where shown, is once, few, many, or a class for clones that have expanded.

. TRBJ2-7 TRBD1 TRBV11-2 CASSLRGDRAYEQYF TGTGCCAGCAGCTTAAGGGGCGACAGGGCCTACGAGCAGTACTTC
. TRBJ2-7 . TRBV18 CATSPGTLPDEQYF TGTGCCACCTCCCCCGGGACTCTCCCCGACGAGCAGTACTTC
. TRBJ2-7 TRBD1 TRBV29-1 CSVDSAERTGGTYEQYF TGCAGCGTTGACTCCGCCGAAAGGACAGGGGGCACCTACGAGCAGTACTTC
. TRBJ2-4 . TRBV7-9 CASSPRGQLAKNIQYF TGTGCCAGCAGCCCGCGGGGACAGTTAGCCAAAAACATTCAGTACTTC
many TRBJ1-1 . TRBV4-1 CASSPLLARTEAFF TGCGCCAGCAGCCCTCTCCTCGCCAGAACTGAAGCTTTCTTT
. TRBJ1-1 . TRBV5-1 CASSLTGDGEAFF TGCGCCAGCAGCTTGACGGGGGACGGTGAAGCTTTCTTT
. TRBJ2-1 TRBD2 TRBV11-2 CASSFERGGYNEQFF TGTGCCAGCAGCTTCGAGCGGGGGGGATACAATGAGCAGTTCTTC
. TRBJ2-1 TRBD2 TRBV4-3 CASSASGGAYNEQFF TGCGCCAGCAGCGCTAGCGGGGGCGCTTACAATGAGCAGTTCTTC
. TRBJ1-5 . TRBV6-6 CASDGSLETDNQPQHF TGTGCCAGCGACGGCTCACTCGAGACAGACAATCAGCCCCAGCATTTT
few TRBJ2-2 . TRBV27 CASSSAGLTGELFF TGTGCCAGCAGTTCGGCGGGTCTCACCGGGGAGCTGTTTTTT
. TRBJ2-7 . TRBV7-8 CASSLTPDEQYF TGTGCCAGCAGCTTAACGCCGGACGAGCAGTACTTC
. TRBJ2-5 TRBD1 TRBV7-9 CASSSRTGEETQYF TGTGCCAGCAGCTCGAGGACAGGGGAAGAGACCCAGTACTTC
. TRBJ2-1 . TRBV29-1 CSVEGPIWGDNEQFF TGCAGCGTTGAGGGACCCATTTGGGGGGACAATGAGCAGTTCTTC
. TRBJ1-1 TRBD1 TRBV15 CATSREPPTGKNTEAFF TGTGCCACCAGCAGAGAGCCCCCGACAGGGAAGAACACTGAAGCTTTCTTT
. TRBJ2-4 TRBD1 TRBV7-2 CASSIGTGAKNIQYF TGTGCCAGCAGCATCGGGACAGGGGCCAAAAACATTCAGTACTTC
. TRBJ1-5 TRBD1 TRBV7-3 CASSNRQGQPQHF TGTGCCAGCAGCAACCGACAGGGTCAGCCCCAGCATTTT
. TRBJ1-1 . TRBV5-1 CASSLDALPNTEAFF TGCGCCAGCAGCTTGGATGCCCTACCGAACACTGAAGCTTTCTTT
. TRBJ2-7 . TRBV4-2 CASSHDRDYEQYF TGTGCCAGCAGCCACGATCGGGACTACGAGCAGTACTTC
. TRBJ2-5 . TRBV5-4 CASSPRAEETQYF TGTGCCAGCAGCCCCAGGGCGGAAGAGACCCAGTACTTC
. TRBJ2-5 . TRBV7-2 CASSFGMKTQYF TGTGCCAGCAGCTTCGGGATGAAGACCCAGTACTTC
. TRBJ1-3 . TRBV28 CASRQGHGISGNTIYF TGTGCCAGCAGACAGGGACACGGGATCTCTGGAAACACCATATATTTT
. TRBJ1-5 . TRBV4-2 CASSQGRGDQPQHF TGTGCCAGCAGCCAAGGACGGGGGGATCAGCCCCAGCATTTT
. TRBJ1-1 . TRBV19 CASSIGWGGTEAFF TGTGCCAGTAGTATAGGGTGGGGAGGCACTGAAGCTTTCTTT
. TRBJ2-5 TRBD2 TRBV7-7 CASSLAGGQETQYF TGTGCTAGCAGCTTAGCGGGAGGGCAAGAGACCCAGTACTTC
. TRBJ2-1 TRBD2 TRBV9 CASSPRLAGVGNGEQFF TGTGCCAGCAGCCCAAGACTAGCGGGAGTCGGGAACGGGGAGCAGTTCTTC
. TRBJ2-3 . TRBV4-3 CASSQDPGSGTDTQYF TGCGCCAGCAGCCAAGACCCGGGGTCGGGCACAGATACGCAGTATTTT
. TRBJ1-3 TRBD1 TRBV4-1 CASSHPGGPGQGNTIYF TGCGCCAGCAGCCACCCAGGGGGCCCGGGACAGGGAAACACCATATATTTT
. TRBJ1-1 . TRBV18 CASSQRSWTVVVGAFF TGTGCCAGCTCACAGCGCAGTTGGACAGTGGTCGTAGGAGCTTTCTTT
. TRBJ2-3 . TRBV6-6 CARSPGKGTSTDTQYF TGTGCCCGCAGTCCCGGTAAGGGGACTAGCACAGATACGCAGTATTTT
once TRBJ2-3 TRBD2 TRBV5-1 CASSSGLATDTQYF TGCGCCAGCAGCTCAGGACTAGCCACAGATACGCAGTATTTT
. TRBJ2-7 TRBD2 TRBV6-6 CASRHRGLADYEQYF TGTGCCAGCAGACACAGGGGACTAGCGGATTACGAGCAGTACTTC
once TRBJ2-5 TRBD1 TRBV19 CASSDRGPWTQYF TGTGCCAGTAGTGACAGGGGCCCCTGGACCCAGTACTTC
once TRBJ2-7 TRBD2 TRBV29-1 CSVGGGTMREQYF TGCAGCGTCGGGGGGGGGACTATGAGAGAGCAGTACTTC
. TRBJ2-5 TRBD2 TRBV27 CASSLGGGQETQYF TGTGCCAGCAGTTTAGGGGGGGGCCAAGAGACCCAGTACTTC
. TRBJ2-1 TRBD1 TRBV7-9 CASSSGQGSYNEQFF TGTGCCAGCAGCTCCGGACAGGGGTCCTACAATGAGCAGTTCTTC
. TRBJ2-5 . TRBV19 CASSMPGHFQETQYF TGTGCCAGTAGTATGCCTGGACACTTCCAAGAGACCCAGTACTTC
once TRBJ2-7 . TRBV28 CASSLTTPREQYF TGTGCCAGCAGTTTAACCACCCCCAGGGAGCAGTACTTC
. TRBJ2-7 TRBD1 TRBV19 CASSAGTGFGDYEQYF TGTGCCAGTAGTGCCGGGACAGGGTTTGGGGACTACGAGCAGTACTTC
. TRBJ2-3 TRBD2 TRBV9 CASSVWTSGLTDTQYF TGTGCCAGCAGCGTATGGACTAGCGGACTCACAGATACGCAGTATTTT
. TRBJ2-3 . TRBV5-1 CASSLTRGTDTQYF TGCGCCAGCAGCTTGACGAGGGGCACAGATACGCAGTATTTT
. TRBJ1-2 . TRBV11-2 CASSLVDTNYGYTF TGTGCCAGCAGCTTAGTAGACACCAACTATGGCTACACCTTC
few TRBJ2-1 . TRBV28 CASSLTLSSYNEQFF TGTGCCAGCAGTTTAACTCTTAGCTCCTACAATGAGCAGTTCTTC
few TRBJ1-4 . TRBV6-5 CASSHQGSAFEKLFF TGTGCCAGCAGTCACCAGGGATCGGCCTTCGAAAAACTGTTTTTT
. TRBJ1-2 TRBD1 TRBV28 CASTMGQNYGYTF TGTGCCAGCACCATGGGACAGAACTATGGCTACACCTTC
. TRBJ2-7 . TRBV30 CAWSRAYEQYF TGTGCCTGGAGTCGGGCCTACGAGCAGTACTTC
. TRBJ2-7 . TRBV4-3 CASSRGQTNYEQYF TGCGCCAGCAGCCGGGGGCAAACTAACTACGAGCAGTACTTC
. TRBJ2-1 TRBD2 TRBV29-1 CSAESGSPYNEQFF TGCAGCGCAGAAAGCGGGAGCCCCTACAATGAGCAGTTCTTC
. TRBJ1-4 . TRBV6-6 CASSRGQTTNEKLFF TGTGCCAGCAGTCGTGGACAGACAACTAATGAAAAACTGTTTTTT
few TRBJ2-3 . TRBV6-4 CASSERGGGEGDTQYF TGTGCCAGCAGTGAGAGGGGGGGAGGAGAGGGAGATACGCAGTATTTT
. TRBJ2-7 TRBD1 TRBV27 CASSVRGGTGDREQYF TGTGCCAGCAGTGTGCGGGGCGGGACAGGGGATCGCGAGCAGTACTTC